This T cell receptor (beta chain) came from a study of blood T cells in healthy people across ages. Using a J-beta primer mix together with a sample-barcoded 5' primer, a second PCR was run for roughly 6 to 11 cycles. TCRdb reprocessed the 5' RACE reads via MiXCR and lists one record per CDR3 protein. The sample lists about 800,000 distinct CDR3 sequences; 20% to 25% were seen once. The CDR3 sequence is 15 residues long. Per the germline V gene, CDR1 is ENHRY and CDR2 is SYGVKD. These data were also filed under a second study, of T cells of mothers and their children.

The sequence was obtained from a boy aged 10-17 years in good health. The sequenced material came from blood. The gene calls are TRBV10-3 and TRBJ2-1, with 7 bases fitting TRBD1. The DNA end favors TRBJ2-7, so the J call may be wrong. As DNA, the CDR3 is TGTGCCATCAGTGAGAGAAACAGGGGAACGTACGAGCAGTACTTC. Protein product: CAISERNRGTYEQYF.